Listed below are T cell receptor beta chains from one sample, sequenced in a study of T-cell memory formation after mild COVID-19. TCRdb re-derived calls from the 5' RACE reads in MiXCR, one entry per CDR3 protein. The table has 300,000 to 400,000 distinct CDR3 sequences, more than 20% seen once. The sample taken for sequencing was PBMCs or a T cell subset sorted from them (not recorded which). The origin of the receptors is an adult woman who had mild COVID-19 (a few samples of this study predate the infection). Cell type and time point are not known. Both conserved end residues are part of each CDR3. The order of the fields is D gene, J gene, V gene, clone size, CDR3 DNA, CDR3 protein. D genes are given only for firm matches. Clone size appears in some rows only: once, few, many, or a class for an expanded clone.

NA	TRBJ1-6	TRBV5-1	few	TGCGCCAGCAGCCTCCGGGAAGGGGCTTCACCCCTCCACTTT	CASSLREGASPLHF
TRBD1	TRBJ2-7	TRBV10-3	NA	TGTGCCATCAGTGGGCCTACAGGGGCTCCTATCGACGAGCAGTACTTC	CAISGPTGAPIDEQYF
NA	TRBJ1-1	TRBV6-5	NA	TGTGCCAGCAGCTCCCCCTCTCGCATGAACACTGAAGCTTTCTTT	CASSSPSRMNTEAFF
NA	TRBJ2-3	TRBV7-8	NA	TGTGCCAGCAGCTCAAACTCGTGGGGCACAGATACGCAGTATTTT	CASSSNSWGTDTQYF
TRBD2	TRBJ2-5	TRBV5-1	NA	TGCGCCAGCAGCCGCGGGGGGGCCGTTGAGACCCAGTACTTC	CASSRGGAVETQYF
NA	TRBJ1-1	TRBV7-9	few	TGTGCCAGCAGCTTAGAGGAGGGCACTGAAGCTTTCTTT	CASSLEEGTEAFF
NA	TRBJ1-6	TRBV14	NA	TGTGCCAGCAGCCAAGAACAGGGTTATAATTCACCCCTCCACTTT	CASSQEQGYNSPLHF
TRBD1	TRBJ2-2	TRBV20-1	NA	TGCAGTGCATGGGACAGTAACACCGGGGAGCTGTTTTTT	CSAWDSNTGELFF
NA	TRBJ1-6	TRBV20-1	few	TGCAGTATCAGGCAGGGGACGGGGCATTATAATTCACCCCTCCACTTT	CSIRQGTGHYNSPLHF
NA	TRBJ2-2	TRBV7-2	NA	TGTGCCAGCAGCCAATGGGGGACTAACACCGGGGAGCTGTTTTTT	CASSQWGTNTGELFF
TRBD1	TRBJ2-2	TRBV7-6	few	TGTGCCAGCAGCTTAGTCCCTGGACAGGGGTCGGCAGGGGAGCTGTTTTTT	CASSLVPGQGSAGELFF
TRBD1	TRBJ2-7	TRBV6-5	NA	TGTGCCAGCTCCATCGGGACAGCCTACGAGCAGTACTTC	CASSIGTAYEQYF
TRBD2	TRBJ2-6	TRBV6-5	few	TGTGCCAGCAGTCCGTCTTACGGGGGGTCTGGGGCCAACGTCCTGACTTTC	CASSPSYGGSGANVLTF
NA	TRBJ1-5	TRBV7-2	few	TGTGCCAGCAGCGTGGAGGGGGATCAGCCCCAGCATTTT	CASSVEGDQPQHF
TRBD2	TRBJ2-7	TRBV25-1	few	TGTGCCAGCAGTGAACAAGCGGGAGGGTTTTACGAGCAGTACTTC	CASSEQAGGFYEQYF
NA	TRBJ1-2	TRBV3-1	few	TGTGCCAGCAGCCAAGCTACAGGGAGGTATGGCTACACCTTC	CASSQATGRYGYTF
TRBD2	TRBJ2-5	TRBV6-5	few	TGTGCCAGCAGTACACTAGCGGGAGCGGGGACCCAGTACTTC	CASSTLAGAGTQYF
NA	TRBJ1-5	TRBV25-1	NA	TGTGCCAGCAGTGAATTAGCCTCCAATCAGCCCCAGCATTTT	CASSELASNQPQHF
NA	TRBJ2-5	TRBV5-1	few	TGCGCCAGCTCTCCGGCGGGGATCCAAGAGACCCAGTACTTC	CASSPAGIQETQYF
TRBD2	TRBJ2-1	TRBV4-3	NA	TGCGCCAGCAGCCAAGGAGCGGGAGGGCGGAGCTCCTACAATGAGCAGTTCTTC	CASSQGAGGRSSYNEQFF
NA	TRBJ2-3	TRBV25-1	few	TGTGCCAGCAGTGAAGTGGAACAGCCTCGGATAGGTACGCAGTATTTT	CASSEVEQPRIGTQYF
NA	TRBJ2-6	TRBV5-1	few	TGCGCCAGCAGCTTCAACGGGGCCAACGTCCTGACTTTC	CASSFNGANVLTF
TRBD1	TRBJ2-7	TRBV30	NA	TGTGCCTGGAGTTTCGCAACAGGGGGCTACGAGCAGTACTTC	CAWSFATGGYEQYF
NA	TRBJ1-4	TRBV5-1	few	TGCGCCAGCAGCAGATGGGTTGGCGATGAAAAACTGTTTTTT	CASSRWVGDEKLFF
NA	TRBJ1-5	TRBV2	NA	TGTGCCAGCAGGGCGACAGATTATAGCAATCAGCCCCAGCATTTT	CASRATDYSNQPQHF
NA	TRBJ1-1	TRBV5-1	NA	TGCGCCAGCAGCCCGAAGGTACAGAACACTGAAGCTTTCTTT	CASSPKVQNTEAFF
TRBD1	TRBJ1-2	TRBV7-9	NA	TGTGCCAGCAGCGTCGACAGGGTGGGCTACACCTTC	CASSVDRVGYTF
NA	TRBJ2-2	TRBV11-3	few	TGTGCCAGCATGCCCCGCCCACTGTCCGGGGAGCTGTTTTTT	CASMPRPLSGELFF
TRBD2	TRBJ2-3	TRBV18	NA	TGTGCCAGCTCACCGTGGAATCACGGGACTAGCGGGTCAGATACGCAGTATTTT	CASSPWNHGTSGSDTQYF
TRBD1	TRBJ2-2	TRBV7-3	NA	TGTGCCAGCAGCTTGGTTACAGGGGGAACCGGGGAGCTGTTTTTT	CASSLVTGGTGELFF
NA	TRBJ1-1	TRBV30	NA	TGTGCCTGGAGGGCTCGGGTTGTTGCTGGAGCGGCTTTCTTT	CAWRARVVAGAAFF
NA	TRBJ1-1	TRBV6-5	NA	TGTGCCAGCATAGGGCGCCCCGGTTTGTCGAGCACTGAAGCTTTCTTT	CASIGRPGLSSTEAFF
NA	TRBJ2-3	TRBV5-6	few	TGTGCCAGCAGCTGGGGACGGCGCACGTCAGATACGCAGTATTTT	CASSWGRRTSDTQYF
NA	TRBJ2-3	TRBV7-2	NA	TGTGCCAGCAGCTTACCTCTTGGGGTCACAGATACGCAGTATTTT	CASSLPLGVTDTQYF
NA	TRBJ2-7	TRBV10-3	NA	TGTGCCATCAGGGGTGGGACCCAACCCTACGAGCAGTACTTC	CAIRGGTQPYEQYF
NA	TRBJ1-5	TRBV5-6	NA	TGTGCCAGCAGCTTGGGCCCACAGGTTGCAAATCAGCCCCAGCATTTT	CASSLGPQVANQPQHF
TRBD1	TRBJ1-1	TRBV29-1	NA	TGCAGCGTTGACGGGGACAGGGGCCTAGGGAACACTGAAGCTTTCTTT	CSVDGDRGLGNTEAFF
NA	TRBJ1-1	TRBV5-4	few	TGTGCCAGCAGCTTAGTAGGGAACGAAGCTTTCTTT	CASSLVGNEAFF
NA	TRBJ2-1	TRBV5-1	NA	TGCGCCAGCAGCTTGGCCTACCAAACGGGGAGCTCCTACAATGAGCAGTTCTTC	CASSLAYQTGSSYNEQFF
TRBD1	TRBJ2-7	TRBV5-1	few	TGCGCCAGCAGCTCACTCCCAGCCGACAGGGGAGCCCACGAGCAGTACTTC	CASSSLPADRGAHEQYF
TRBD2	TRBJ2-1	TRBV7-2	NA	TGTGCCAGCAGCTACCCGACTAGCGGCTCCTACAATGAGCAGTTCTTC	CASSYPTSGSYNEQFF
TRBD1	TRBJ2-7	TRBV18	NA	TGTGCCAGCTCCCCGAGAGGACAGGCCTACGAGCAGTACTTC	CASSPRGQAYEQYF
NA	TRBJ2-2	TRBV5-1	few	TGCGCCAGTAATGACCCGGGGGCCGGGGAGCTGTTTTTT	CASNDPGAGELFF
TRBD2	TRBJ2-1	TRBV2	NA	TGTGCCAGCAGTGGGATCGCGGGAGGGTTCTACAATGAGCAGTTCTTC	CASSGIAGGFYNEQFF
TRBD1	TRBJ2-7	TRBV7-6	NA	TGTGCCAGCAGCCCATGGACAGGGTCTTATTACGAGCAGTACTTC	CASSPWTGSYYEQYF
NA	TRBJ1-2	TRBV9	few	TGTGCCAGCAGCGTAGAGGGCTTGCAGGGCTACACCTTC	CASSVEGLQGYTF
TRBD1	TRBJ2-4	TRBV18	NA	TGTGCCAGCTCACCAGTATCAGGGGGCAGTTACAAAAACATTCAGTACTTC	CASSPVSGGSYKNIQYF
NA	TRBJ2-7	TRBV5-6	once	TGTGCCAGCCGGCATGGCTCCTACGAGCAGTACTTC	CASRHGSYEQYF
TRBD1	TRBJ1-6	TRBV5-1	NA	TGCGCCAGCAGCTTGGGAGATCCGGGGGACAGGTTCCACTTT	CASSLGDPGDRFHF
NA	TRBJ2-7	TRBV12-3/TRBV12-4	NA	TGTGCCAGCAGCTCCCACAGGGACGAGCAGTACTTC	CASSSHRDEQYF
NA	TRBJ2-7	TRBV7-9	NA	TGTGCCAGCAGCGAGACCCTAGGGGGGGGCTACGAGCAGTACTTC	CASSETLGGGYEQYF
NA	TRBJ2-7	TRBV5-1	few	TGCGCCAGCAGCCCAATGGACAGTCCGAGTCCCTACGAGCAGTACTTC	CASSPMDSPSPYEQYF
NA	TRBJ1-2	TRBV4-1	few	TGCGCCAGCAGCCAAGTGGGGGGGCTAGGCTATGGCTACACCTTC	CASSQVGGLGYGYTF
TRBD1	TRBJ2-1	TRBV7-2	few	TGTGCCAGCAGCCGGTCCGGGACAGGGAAAGGCAATGAGCAGTTCTTC	CASSRSGTGKGNEQFF
TRBD1	TRBJ2-1	TRBV5-5	NA	TGTGCCAGCAGCCTGAGGACAGGGGGCAGGGGTGAGCAGTTCTTC	CASSLRTGGRGEQFF
TRBD2	TRBJ2-2	TRBV7-2	once	TGTGCCAGCAGCCGGAATAGCGGGAGTTGGACCGGGGAGCTGTTTTTT	CASSRNSGSWTGELFF
NA	TRBJ2-3	TRBV20-1	few	TGCAGTGCTAGGGTCCACCCCAGCACAGATACGCAGTATTTT	CSARVHPSTDTQYF
TRBD1	TRBJ1-2	TRBV24-1	NA	TGTGCCACCAGTGATGGGACAGGTTCATATGGCTACACCTTC	CATSDGTGSYGYTF
NA	TRBJ2-5	TRBV7-9	NA	TGTGCCAGCAGCCCCCCGCGGGGTCCGTCGGAGACCCAGTACTTC	CASSPPRGPSETQYF
TRBD2	TRBJ2-1	TRBV7-8	few	TGTGCCAGCAGCCCGCGGACTAGCGGGGGAATTCATTCCTACAATGAGCAGTTCTTC	CASSPRTSGGIHSYNEQFF